The clone carrying this T cell receptor beta chain was found many times. Indicated time point: before trial treatment. The donors' treatment consisted of nivolumab, ipilimumab, aspirin, low-dose cyclophosphamide and low-dose radiotherapy. The CDR3 covers 16 residues. V was cut by 7 bases and J by 1 base, with 19 bases left in between. Germline assignment: CDR1 PRHDT and CDR2 FYEKMQ (reference sequence). The sample originates from a study of low-dose radiotherapy and immunotherapy resistance in tumors. Study-wide background: At a dose of 200 mg/m2, intravenous cyclophosphamide was given every two weeks, one day before radiation and immunotherapy.

Gene-specific TRAV and TRBV primers were used for first-strand cDNA, covering alpha and beta chains. A roughly 20-cycle PCR with a constant-region primer and V-primer adapter amplified TCRs. Each CDR3 protein is one row after TCRdb ran MiXCR on the reads. The sample consists of almost 40,000 distinct CDR3 sequences, roughly 30% of them appearing once. The source is a male donor with gallbladder cancer. Material: PBMCs, obtained before treatment. The chain uses TRBV13 and TRBJ2-5, with TRBD2 as a possible D gene (7 bases). CDR3 DNA sequence: TGTGCCAGCAAGCGGTTCCAGGGGACTACCCAAGAGACCCAGTACTTC. It codes for CASKRFQGTTQETQYF.